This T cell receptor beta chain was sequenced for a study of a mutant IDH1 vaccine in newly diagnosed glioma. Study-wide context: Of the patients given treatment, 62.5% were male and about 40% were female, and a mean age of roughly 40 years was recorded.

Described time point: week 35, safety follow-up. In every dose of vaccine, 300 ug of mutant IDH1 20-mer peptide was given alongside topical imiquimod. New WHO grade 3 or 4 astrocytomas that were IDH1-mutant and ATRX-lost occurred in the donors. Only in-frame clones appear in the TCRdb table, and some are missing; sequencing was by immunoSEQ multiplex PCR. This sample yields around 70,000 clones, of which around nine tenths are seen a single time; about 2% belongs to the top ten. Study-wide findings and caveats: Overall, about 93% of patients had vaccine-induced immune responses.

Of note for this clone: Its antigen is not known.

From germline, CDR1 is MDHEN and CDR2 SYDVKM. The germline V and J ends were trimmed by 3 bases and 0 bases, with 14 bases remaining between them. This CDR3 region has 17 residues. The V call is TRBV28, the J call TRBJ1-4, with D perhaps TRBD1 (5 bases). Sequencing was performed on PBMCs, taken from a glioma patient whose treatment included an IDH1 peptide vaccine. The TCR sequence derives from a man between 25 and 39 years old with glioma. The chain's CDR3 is CASSLTWGSATNEKLFF. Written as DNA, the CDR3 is TGTGCCAGCAGTTTGACGTGGGGCTCTGCAACTAATGAAAAACTGTTTTTT. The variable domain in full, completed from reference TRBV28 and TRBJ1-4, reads DVKVTQSSRYLVKRTGEKVFLECVQDMDHENMFWYRQDPGLGLRLIYFSYDVKMKEKGDIPEGYSVSREKKERFSLILESASTNQTSMYLCASSLTWGSATNEKLFFGSGTQLSVL.